The 4 T cell receptor beta chains presented below share a single source sample, sequenced in a study of blood T cell repertoires in COVID-19. Repertoires were generated with immunoSEQ multiplex PCR, while TCRdb's copy carries only in-frame clones and drops some. Here the sample spans 120,000 or so clones, around 82% being singletons. Material: peripheral blood. These TCRs come from a man older than 75 with active or convalescent COVID-19.

V gene TRBV18 combines with J gene TRBJ2-7; 8 bases agree with TRBD1. The CDR3 runs to 14 residues. V shed 3 bases and J 3 bases; nucleotides not matched to a gene: 4. Germline CDR1 reads KGHSH; CDR2 reads LQKENI. CDR3 loop: CASSPTGGVYEQYF. DNA for the CDR3: TGTGCCAGCTCACCCACAGGGGGAGTCTACGAGCAGTACTTC.

The chain is built from TRBV5-1 and TRBJ2-7; perhaps TRBD1 as D (5 bases). The CDR3 loop spans 12 amino acids. Germline-derived CDR1 and CDR2 are SGHRS and YFSETQ. V shed 4 bases and J shed 6 bases, with 11 bases lying between them. Here the CDR3 reads CASSETQGEQYF. CDR3 nucleotide sequence: TGCGCCAGCAGCGAAACTCAGGGCGAGCAGTACTTC.

This chain links TRBV28 with TRBJ1-5, with TRBD1 identical over 9 bases. J lost 6 bases, V lost 5 bases, and 8 bases had no gene match. CDR3 length: 15 amino acids. The germline V gene has CDR1 MDHEN and CDR2 SYDVKM. CDR3 nucleotide sequence: TGTGCCAGCAGTACCTGGGACAGGGAGACTCAGCCCCAGCATTTT. Translating it yields CASSTWDRETQPQHF.

This sequence joins TRBV9 and TRBJ1-6; 12 bases map to TRBD1. The CDR3 is 16 amino acids. CDR1 and CDR2 from the germline V gene are SGDLS and YYNGEE. The J segment lost 6 bases and the V segment lost 3 bases, leaving 4 bases of the junction unmatched. The CDR3 nucleotides read TGTGCCAGCAGCGGGGGACAGGGGGCACGTAATTCACCCCTCCACTTT. Its translation: CASSGGQGARNSPLHF.